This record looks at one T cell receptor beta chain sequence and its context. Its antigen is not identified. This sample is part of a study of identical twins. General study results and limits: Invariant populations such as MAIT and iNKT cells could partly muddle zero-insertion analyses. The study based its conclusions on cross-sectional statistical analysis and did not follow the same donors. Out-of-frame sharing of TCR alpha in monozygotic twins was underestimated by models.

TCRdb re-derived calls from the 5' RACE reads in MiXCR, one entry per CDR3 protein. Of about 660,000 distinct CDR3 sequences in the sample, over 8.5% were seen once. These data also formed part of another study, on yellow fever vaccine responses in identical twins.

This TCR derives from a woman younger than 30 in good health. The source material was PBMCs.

The CDR3: CASSQDAGDGNIQYF. As DNA, the CDR3 is TGCGCCAGCAGCCAAGATGCCGGAGATGGAAACATTCAGTACTTC. V usage is TRBV4-3 and J usage is TRBJ2-4; D remains unclear. The CDR3 is 15 amino acids. Trimming cost V 0 bases and J 6 bases, with 12 bases left between them. The germline CDR1 and CDR2 sequences are LGHNA and YSLEER.